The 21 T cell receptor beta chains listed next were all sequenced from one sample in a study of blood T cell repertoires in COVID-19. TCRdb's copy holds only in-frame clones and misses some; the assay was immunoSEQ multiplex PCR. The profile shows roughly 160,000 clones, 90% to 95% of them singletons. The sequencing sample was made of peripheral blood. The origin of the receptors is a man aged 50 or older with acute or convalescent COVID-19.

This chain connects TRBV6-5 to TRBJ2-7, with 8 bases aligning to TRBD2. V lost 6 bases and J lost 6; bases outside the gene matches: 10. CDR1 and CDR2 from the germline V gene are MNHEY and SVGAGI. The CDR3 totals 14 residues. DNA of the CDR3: TGTGCCAGCAGCACGGGGGGGACCTGGGGCGAGCAGTACTTC. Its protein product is CASSTGGTWGEQYF.

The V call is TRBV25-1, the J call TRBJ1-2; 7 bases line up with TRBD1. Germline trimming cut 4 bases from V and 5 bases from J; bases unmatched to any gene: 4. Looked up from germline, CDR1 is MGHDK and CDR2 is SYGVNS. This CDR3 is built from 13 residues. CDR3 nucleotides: TGTGCCAGCAGTGGTGGCAGGGGGTATGGCTACACCTTC. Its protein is CASSGGRGYGYTF.

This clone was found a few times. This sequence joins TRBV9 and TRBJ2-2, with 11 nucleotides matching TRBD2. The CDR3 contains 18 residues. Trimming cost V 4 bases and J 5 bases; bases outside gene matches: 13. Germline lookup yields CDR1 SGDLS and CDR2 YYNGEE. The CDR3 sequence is CASSPEGTSGSRTGELFF. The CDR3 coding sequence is TGTGCCAGCAGCCCAGAAGGGACTAGCGGTAGTCGGACCGGGGAGCTGTTTTTT.

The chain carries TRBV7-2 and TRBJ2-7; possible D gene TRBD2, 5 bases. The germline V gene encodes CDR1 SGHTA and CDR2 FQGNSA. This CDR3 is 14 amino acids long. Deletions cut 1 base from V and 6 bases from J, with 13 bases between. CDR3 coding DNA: TGTGCCAGCAGCTTAGTTCTAGCTCAGACCGAGCAGTACTTC. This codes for CASSLVLAQTEQYF.

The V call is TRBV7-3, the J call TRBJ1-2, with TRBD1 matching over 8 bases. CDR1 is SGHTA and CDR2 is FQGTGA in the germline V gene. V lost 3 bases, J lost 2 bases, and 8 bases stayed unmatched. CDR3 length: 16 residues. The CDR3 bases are TGTGCCAGCAGCTTGGGGGCTGGACAGGGAAACTATGGCTACACCTTC. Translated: CASSLGAGQGNYGYTF.

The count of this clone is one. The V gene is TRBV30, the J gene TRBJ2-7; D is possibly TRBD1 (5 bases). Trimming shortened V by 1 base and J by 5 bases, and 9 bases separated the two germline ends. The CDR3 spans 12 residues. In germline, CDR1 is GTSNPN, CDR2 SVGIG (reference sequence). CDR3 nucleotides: TGTGCCTGGAGTGAGGGGCACCACGAGCAGTACGTC. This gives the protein CAWSEGHHEQYV.

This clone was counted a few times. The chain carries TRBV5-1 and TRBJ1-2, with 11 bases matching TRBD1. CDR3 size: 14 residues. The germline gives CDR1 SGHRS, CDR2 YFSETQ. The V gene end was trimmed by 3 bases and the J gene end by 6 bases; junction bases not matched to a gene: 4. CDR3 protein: CASSWTGGPDGYTF. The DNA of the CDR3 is TGCGCCAGCAGCTGGACAGGGGGCCCGGATGGCTACACCTTC.

This chain's CDR3 is CAWGGLAGVSYNEQFF. The DNA for the CDR3 is TGTGCCTGGGGGGGACTAGCGGGCGTCTCCTACAATGAGCAGTTCTTC. This chain joins TRBV30 and TRBJ2-1; 12 bases agree with TRBD2. V dropped 5 bases and J dropped 0; count of bases not matched to a gene: 5. Germline values: CDR1 GTSNPN, CDR2 SVGIG (reference sequence). This CDR3 spans 16 amino acids.

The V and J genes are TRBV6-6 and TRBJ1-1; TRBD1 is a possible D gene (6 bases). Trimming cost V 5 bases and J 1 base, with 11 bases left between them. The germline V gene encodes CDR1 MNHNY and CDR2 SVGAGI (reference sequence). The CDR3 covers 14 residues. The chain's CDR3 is CASSQGTPNTEAFF. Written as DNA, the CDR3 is TGTGCCAGCAGTCAAGGGACACCGAACACTGAAGCTTTCTTT.

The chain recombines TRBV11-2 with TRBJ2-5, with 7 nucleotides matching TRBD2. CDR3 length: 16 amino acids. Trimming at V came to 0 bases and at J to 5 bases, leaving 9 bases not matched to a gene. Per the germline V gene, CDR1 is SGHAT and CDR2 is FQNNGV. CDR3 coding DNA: TGTGCCAGCAGCTTAGATACTGGGGAGGGGAAGGAGACCCAGTACTTC. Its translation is CASSLDTGEGKETQYF.

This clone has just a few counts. The CDR3 region has the DNA TGTGCCTGGAGTCGGGGGGCGGATCAGCCCCAGCATTTT. Residues: CAWSRGADQPQHF. V usage is TRBV30 and J usage is TRBJ1-5; perhaps TRBD1 as D (6 bases). Trimming left V 2 bases short and J 5 bases short, with 10 bases between. Germline lookup yields CDR1 GTSNPN and CDR2 SVGIG (reference sequence). The CDR3 extends over 13 amino acids.

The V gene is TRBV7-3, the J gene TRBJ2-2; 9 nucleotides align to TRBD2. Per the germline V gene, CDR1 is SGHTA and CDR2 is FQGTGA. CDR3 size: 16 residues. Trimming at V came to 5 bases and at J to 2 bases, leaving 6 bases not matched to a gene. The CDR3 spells CASSRSGGDNTGELFF. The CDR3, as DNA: TGTGCCAGCAGCCGTAGCGGGGGCGATAACACCGGGGAGCTGTTTTTT.

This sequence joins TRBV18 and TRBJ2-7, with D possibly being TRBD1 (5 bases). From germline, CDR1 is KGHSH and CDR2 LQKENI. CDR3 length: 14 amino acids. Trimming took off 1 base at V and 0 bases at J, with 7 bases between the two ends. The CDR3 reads CASSPLRDSYEQYF. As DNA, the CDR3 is TGTGCCAGCTCACCACTCAGGGACTCCTACGAGCAGTACTTC.

The CDR3 DNA is TGTGCCAGCAGCCAAGCCGCTGGACAGCCGAGCACCGGGGAGCTGTTTTTT. Its translation: CASSQAAGQPSTGELFF. This chain links TRBV4-2 with TRBJ2-2; tentatively, D is TRBD1 (6 bases). CDR3 length: 17 residues. Per germline, CDR1 LGHNA and CDR2 YNFKEQ. Deletions cut 1 base from V and 4 bases from J, with 16 bases between.

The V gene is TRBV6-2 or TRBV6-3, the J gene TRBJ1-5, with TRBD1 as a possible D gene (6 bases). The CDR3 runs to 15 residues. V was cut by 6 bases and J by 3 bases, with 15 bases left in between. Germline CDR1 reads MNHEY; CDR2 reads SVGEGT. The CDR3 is CASSQDRIDNQPQHF. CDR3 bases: TGTGCCAGCAGCCAAGACAGGATAGACAATCAGCCCCAGCATTTT.

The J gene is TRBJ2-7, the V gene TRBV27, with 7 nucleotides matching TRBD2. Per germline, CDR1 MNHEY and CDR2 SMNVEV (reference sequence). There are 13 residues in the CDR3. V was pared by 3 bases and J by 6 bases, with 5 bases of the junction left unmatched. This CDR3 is CASSFRLAGEQYF. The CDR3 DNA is TGTGCCAGCAGTTTCAGACTAGCAGGCGAGCAGTACTTC.

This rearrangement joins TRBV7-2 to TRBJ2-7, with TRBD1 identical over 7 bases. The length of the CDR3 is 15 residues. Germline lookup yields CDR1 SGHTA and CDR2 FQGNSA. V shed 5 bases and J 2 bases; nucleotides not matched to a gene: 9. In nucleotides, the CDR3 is TGTGCCAGCAGCCTCGGACAGGATTCGGCCTACGAGCAGTACGTC. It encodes CASSLGQDSAYEQYV.

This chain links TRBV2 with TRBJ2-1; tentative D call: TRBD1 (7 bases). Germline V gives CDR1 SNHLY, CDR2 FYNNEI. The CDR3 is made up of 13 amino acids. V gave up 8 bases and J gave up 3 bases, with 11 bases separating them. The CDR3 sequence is CASGGTDYNEQFF. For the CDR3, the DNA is TGTGCCAGCGGGGGGACAGACTACAATGAGCAGTTCTTC.

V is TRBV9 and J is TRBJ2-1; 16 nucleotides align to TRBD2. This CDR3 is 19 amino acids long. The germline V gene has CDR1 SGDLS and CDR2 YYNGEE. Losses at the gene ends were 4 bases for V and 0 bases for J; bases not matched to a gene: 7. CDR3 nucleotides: TGTGCCAGCAGCCCATCGGGACTAGCGGGAGGGAGCTCCTACAATGAGCAGTTCTTC. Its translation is CASSPSGLAGGSSYNEQFF.

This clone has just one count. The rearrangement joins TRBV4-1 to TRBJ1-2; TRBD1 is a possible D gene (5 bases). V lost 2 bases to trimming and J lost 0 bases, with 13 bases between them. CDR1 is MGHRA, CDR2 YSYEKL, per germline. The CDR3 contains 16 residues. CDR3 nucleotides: TGCGCCAGCAGCCAATCCTCAGGGCCCACTAACTATGGCTACACCTTC. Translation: CASSQSSGPTNYGYTF.

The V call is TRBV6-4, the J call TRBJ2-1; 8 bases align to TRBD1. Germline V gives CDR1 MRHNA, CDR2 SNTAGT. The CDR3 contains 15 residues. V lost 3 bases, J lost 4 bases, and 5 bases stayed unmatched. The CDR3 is CASSETGQVYNEQFF. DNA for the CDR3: TGTGCCAGCAGTGAGACGGGACAGGTTTACAATGAGCAGTTCTTC.